A selection of T cell receptor beta chains follows, all from one sample in a study of cytotoxic CD8 clonotypes in ibrutinib-treated CLL. Using immunoSEQ multiplex PCR, the repertoire was profiled, and TCRdb retains in-frame clones only, with some absent. The sample shows some 160,000 clones, about 80% of them seen only once. This specimen was PBMCs, taken after 12 months of ibrutinib treatment. The origin of the receptors is a human donor with chronic lymphocytic leukemia. CDR3s include the opening cysteine and the closing phenylalanine or tryptophan. A D gene is named only where the DNA matches it firmly. For some rows the clone size is stated as once, few or many, or as a class when expanded; others skip it.

abundance	d_gene	v_gene	j_gene	CDR3nt	CDR3aa
-	-	TRBV5-4	TRBJ2-7	TGTGCCAGCACCCTCGGGGGTAATCGCCGAATAAGGGAGCAGTACTTC	CASTLGGNRRIREQYF
few	-	TRBV6-1	TRBJ1-3	TGTGCCAGCAGTGAAGTAGCCAACACCATATATTTT	CASSEVANTIYF
-	-	TRBV28	TRBJ2-1	TGTGCCAGCAGTTTTGACAGACTCTCCTACAATGAGCAGTTCTTC	CASSFDRLSYNEQFF
-	-	TRBV19	TRBJ2-3	TGTGCCAGTAGTATCGCAGGTGTTGTCACAGATACGCAGTATTTT	CASSIAGVVTDTQYF
few	-	TRBV7-3	TRBJ1-2	TGTGCCAGCAGCCCGCGCGGATTAGAGGGCTACACCTTC	CASSPRGLEGYTF
few	-	TRBV6-1	TRBJ2-6	TGTGCCAGCAGTACCGGGACCTCTGGGGCCAACGTCCTGACTTTC	CASSTGTSGANVLTF
few	-	TRBV28	TRBJ1-2	TGTGCCAGCAGCTTAAATCTAGAAGGGGGATCTGGCTACACCTTC	CASSLNLEGGSGYTF
-	-	TRBV19	TRBJ1-2	TGTGCCAGTACCGGAGGCCGCGGGGATCTTAACTATGGCTACACCTTC	CASTGGRGDLNYGYTF
-	TRBD1	TRBV18	TRBJ1-2	TGTGCCAGCTCACCCCGGACAGGGGGCGATGGCTACACCTTC	CASSPRTGGDGYTF
few	TRBD1	TRBV29-1	TRBJ2-2	TGCAGCGTTAAAGGACAGGGGGCTGGCACCGGGGAGCTGTTTTTT	CSVKGQGAGTGELFF
once	-	TRBV28	TRBJ2-1	TGTGCCAGCAGTTTTTCTAACCCGGGAAGCGATGAGCAGTTCTTC	CASSFSNPGSDEQFF
once	TRBD2	TRBV15	TRBJ2-2	TGTGCCACCAGCAGAGTACTAGCGGGAGCCGGGGAGCTGTTTTTT	CATSRVLAGAGELFF
-	-	TRBV19	TRBJ1-2	TGTGCCAGTAGCCTTAAGGCTAACTATGGCTACACCTTC	CASSLKANYGYTF
-	-	TRBV28	TRBJ2-7	TGTGCCAGCAGTTTATCCCAGGACGGGAACTTACAGTACTTC	CASSLSQDGNLQYF
-	-	TRBV28	TRBJ2-7	TGTGCCAGCAGTTATACTCAGGGGTCAATCTACGAGCAGTACTTC	CASSYTQGSIYEQYF
-	TRBD1	TRBV5-1	TRBJ1-1	TGCGCCAGCAGCGAGGGACAGGCGCGGAGCGAAGCTTTCTTT	CASSEGQARSEAFF
-	-	TRBV11-2	TRBJ2-5	TGTGCCAGCAGCTTAAGCGATGGGGCAGAAGAGACCCAGTACTTC	CASSLSDGAEETQYF
-	-	TRBV12-5	TRBJ2-2	TGTGCTAGTGGCCGCGGGGTAAGGGGCACCGGGGAGCTGTTTTTT	CASGRGVRGTGELFF
-	TRBD1	TRBV6-1	TRBJ2-1	TGTGCCAGCACCCGGGACAGACCCTACAATGAGCAGTTCTTC	CASTRDRPYNEQFF
-	-	TRBV20-1	TRBJ2-5	TGCAGCTCGGGGACCCACGAAACCCAGTACTTC	CSSGTHETQYF
-	-	TRBV9	TRBJ1-4	TGTGCCAGCAGCGTAGAGGAAGGGGTCGGCGAAAAACTGTTTTTT	CASSVEEGVGEKLFF
once	-	TRBV6-5	TRBJ2-7	TGTGCCAGCAGGCACAGCTCCTACGAGCAGTACTTC	CASRHSSYEQYF
-	TRBD1	TRBV27	TRBJ2-5	TGTGCCAGCAGTTCCTCGACAGGGTTGGAAGGAGAGACCCAGTACTTC	CASSSSTGLEGETQYF
many	TRBD1	TRBV7-8	TRBJ1-1	TGTGCCAGCAGCTTATTTGGCAGGGGGGGTGAAGCTTTCTTT	CASSLFGRGGEAFF
-	-	TRBV6-4	TRBJ1-2	TGTGCCAGCAGCGCGGATACCGCCCGGGGCTATGGCTACACCTTC	CASSADTARGYGYTF
-	TRBD2	TRBV27	TRBJ2-7	TGTGCCAGCAGAGATGGGTCGGGGGGCTACGAGCAGTACTTC	CASRDGSGGYEQYF
-	-	TRBV6-1	TRBJ2-2	TGTGCCAGCAGTTCCCTGACAGGCAAACCCCGGGAGCTGTTTTTT	CASSSLTGKPRELFF
-	-	TRBV14	TRBJ2-2	TGTGCCAGCAGCCAAAGTGGGTCCGGGGAGCTGTTTTTT	CASSQSGSGELFF
-	-	TRBV9	TRBJ1-1	TGTGCCAGCAGCCCGCGGTCCATGAACACTGAAGCTTTCTTT	CASSPRSMNTEAFF
-	-	TRBV11-3	TRBJ1-1	TGTGCCAGCAGCTTATCGGACGCGGCTGAAGCTTTCTTT	CASSLSDAAEAFF
-	TRBD1	TRBV4-2	TRBJ1-3	TGTGCCAGCAGCCGAGGACAGGCAGGAAACACCATATATTTT	CASSRGQAGNTIYF
-	-	TRBV28	TRBJ1-1	TGTGCCAGCTCCCCCGACAGACGGAACACTGAAGCTTTCTTT	CASSPDRRNTEAFF
-	-	TRBV4-1	TRBJ2-2	TGCGCCAGCAGCCAAGATTGGGTTGGCAGCCCCATAGGGGAGCTGTTTTTT	CASSQDWVGSPIGELFF
few	TRBD1	TRBV7-2	TRBJ1-2	TGTGCCAGCAGCACCGGACAGGCCTATGGCTACACCTTC	CASSTGQAYGYTF
-	TRBD2	TRBV7-2	TRBJ2-1	TGTGCCAGCAGCTTAAATCCTAGCGGGATCTCCTCCTACAATGAGCAGTTCTTC	CASSLNPSGISSYNEQFF
few	-	TRBV2	TRBJ1-2	TGTGCCAGCAGTGAAGGGGAGGGCTATGGCTACACCTTC	CASSEGEGYGYTF
-	-	TRBV6-1	TRBJ1-4	TGTGCCAGCAGCCGACCAGGGGCCTCAAATGAAAAACTGTTTTTT	CASSRPGASNEKLFF
-	-	TRBV5-4	TRBJ2-3	TGTGCCAGCAGCTTGTTAGCAGGGAATACGCAGTATTTT	CASSLLAGNTQYF
-	-	TRBV27	TRBJ1-6	TGTGCCAGCAGTTTCCAAACCGGACGGACCAATTCACCCCTCCACTTT	CASSFQTGRTNSPLHF
-	-	TRBV6-1	TRBJ1-1	TGTGCCAGCACTGCAACAGGGAGTGTCACTGAAGCTTTCTTT	CASTATGSVTEAFF
-	TRBD2	TRBV7-3	TRBJ2-1	TGTGCCAGCAGCCCACGGACTAGCGGGAGTCCCAATGAGCAGTTCTTC	CASSPRTSGSPNEQFF
-	-	TRBV19	TRBJ2-7	TGTGCCAGTAGTACCGGTTCGGGGAGCTCCTACGAGCAGTACTTC	CASSTGSGSSYEQYF
-	TRBD2	TRBV11-3	TRBJ2-2	TGTGCCAGCAGCTTAGAGACTAGCGGGAGTGGGGAGCTGTTTTTT	CASSLETSGSGELFF
many	-	TRBV28	TRBJ2-7	TGTGCCAGCAGTCTAGAGGGCAGAAACTACGAGCAGTACTTC	CASSLEGRNYEQYF
-	TRBD1	TRBV7-3	TRBJ1-1	TGTGCCAGCAGCGCGAGACAGGGACTGAAGAACACTGAAGCTTTCTTT	CASSARQGLKNTEAFF
-	-	TRBV28	TRBJ1-5	TGTGCCAGCACCTCCGGGGAGGGGTGGGTTCAGCCCCAGCATTTT	CASTSGEGWVQPQHF
-	-	TRBV6-1	TRBJ1-2	TGTGCCAGCAGTGAGGTGGGGGGAGAGGTCTTC	CASSEVGGEVF
-	-	TRBV18	TRBJ2-7	TGTGCCAGCTCACCCGGACTGAGCAGGGGCGAGCAGTACTTC	CASSPGLSRGEQYF
once	TRBD1	TRBV27	TRBJ1-1	TGTGCCAGCAGCTCGGGGACAGGGGGCCGGGGCACTGAAGCTTTCTTT	CASSSGTGGRGTEAFF
once	-	TRBV28	TRBJ1-2	TGTGCCAGCAGTTCCCCCTCGAGGGGAAGAGGGTATGGCTACACCTTC	CASSSPSRGRGYGYTF
-	-	TRBV5-1	TRBJ1-1	TGCGCCAGCAGCTTGGTATTTGACACTGAAGCTTTCTTT	CASSLVFDTEAFF
once	TRBD2	TRBV9	TRBJ2-1	TGTGCCAGCAGCCCTCGACTAGCGGGTGCTATGAGCCCCTACAATGAGCAGTTCTTC	CASSPRLAGAMSPYNEQFF
-	-	TRBV7-2	TRBJ2-7	TGTGCCAGCAGCCTATACCCCGCCTACGAGCAGTACTTC	CASSLYPAYEQYF
-	TRBD2	TRBV28	TRBJ2-7	TGTGCCAGCAGTTCCGCCCCGGGGCTAGCGGGAGACGAGCAGTACTTC	CASSSAPGLAGDEQYF
-	-	TRBV9	TRBJ2-6	TGTGCCAGCAGCGTAGTATCCCCCTCTGGGGCCAACGTCCTGACTTTC	CASSVVSPSGANVLTF
-	TRBD1	TRBV6-1	TRBJ2-7	TGTGCCAGCACTCCGGGACAGGGCACCTTGGAGCAGTACTTC	CASTPGQGTLEQYF
once	TRBD1	TRBV9	TRBJ2-3	TGTGCCAGCAGCCCCGGGACAGCAGATACGCAGTATTTT	CASSPGTADTQYF